This paragraph reports one T cell receptor beta chain. With random hexamers, reverse transcription was performed on about 0.5 to 1 ug of RNA. With immunoSEQ multiplex PCR, TCR beta CDR3 was amplified across 54 Vbeta and 13 Jbeta. TCRdb reprocessed the immunoSEQ multiplex PCR reads with MiXCR, giving one entry per CDR3 protein. The data hold about 440,000 distinct CDR3 sequences, with 85% to 90% observed a single time. These data are taken from a study of CD8 T cells in Susac syndrome. Sequencing targeted TCR beta in T cells from blood (CD8+ and CD4+). TEMRA cells were FACS-enriched, and CD8+ and CD4+ T cells were isolated negatively. The length of the CDR3 is 18 residues. V shed 5 bases and J 0 bases; nucleotides not matched to a gene: 8. Germline lookup yields CDR1 SGHVS and CDR2 FNYEAQ.

The source material was CD8+ T cells from PBMCs. J is TRBJ2-3 and V is TRBV7-6, with 13 nucleotides matching TRBD2. The source is a human donor with multiple sclerosis. CDR3 residues: CASSPRTSGGLSTDTQYF. In DNA, the CDR3 is TGTGCCAGCAGCCCCCGGACTAGCGGGGGCCTTAGCACAGATACGCAGTATTTT.